This T cell receptor (beta chain) was documented in a study of T cells in Graves' hyperthyroidism and ophthalmopathy (dated by TCRdb to between 2018 and 2021). Concerning the study at large: TCR V-J signatures able to tell the groups apart were searched for in a discovery cohort of 95 to 100 patients, of whom over 40 had Graves' ophthalmopathy and under 65 had stable Graves' hyperthyroidism. Prospective prediction of ophthalmopathy was tested in an independent validation cohort consisting of under 20 hyperthyroidism patients and around 16 patients who later progressed to ophthalmopathy. After sampling, hyperthyroidism patients received methimazole starting at 30 mg daily, and ophthalmopathy patients received high-dose intravenous methylprednisolone. The paper describes TCR Vbeta CDR3 sequencing of about 140 peripheral blood samples, made up of 43 ophthalmopathy patients, over 70 hyperthyroidism patients and 17 progressor patients. The study also compared thyroid tissue and blood T-cell repertoires from about six Graves' hyperthyroidism patients. The 100 or so discovery patients were randomly split 7:3 into training and test sets.

Findings and caveats that apply to the study as a whole: Most expanded thyroid clonotypes (frequency above 0.001) were also detected in blood, a finding suggesting that blood repertoires may reflect thyroid immune responses. No statistical method was used to fix the sample size in advance, and group allocation was not hidden from the investigators. In validation, progression to ophthalmopathy was predicted by the model with around 71% sensitivity and nearly 75% specificity, a median of roughly 6 months before onset. A 13 V-J signature model separated ophthalmopathy from stable hyperthyroidism, with approximately 87% sensitivity and roughly 82% specificity in cross-validation and 80%/75% in testing.

TCR beta CDR3 regions were amplified from RNA transcripts. The first round of RT-PCR for the TCR CDR3 was performed with the HTBI primer set and the Qiagen OneStep RT-PCR kit. A second multiplex PCR round built the libraries, followed by size selection and purification. Libraries were sequenced paired-end with 100 bp reads on an Illumina HiSeq2000. Concerning the study's data processing: SOAPnuke was used to process the raw data, removing reads that contained adapters or uncalled bases, had a mean Phred below 15, or lacked an exact match to the constant primer or identifier. High-quality paired reads were merged using COPE v1.2.5, and each unique nucleotide sequence was defined as a clonotype. MiTCR v1.1 was used to align clonotypes to the IMGT TRBV, TRBD and TRBJ reference segments. Only V-J combinations with frequency above 0.0001, covering 99.2% of repertoires, were analysed. The TCS score was defined as F50 (clonal expansion) divided by E x V (chaos), with BLOSUM62-based TCRdist calculated between CDR3 peptides within each V-J. Welch's t-statistics and random forest reduced around 510 V-J features to 13, which were used in a naive Bayes classifier (R e1071). TCRdb cleaned the public reads at Q25 with fastp, built clones with MiXCR and kept in-frame beta chains. Entries that share a CDR3 protein sequence are merged under the most common genes and DNA. The V and J calls here are based on TCRdb, not the publication. Across this sample there are 560,000 or so distinct CDR3 sequences, with 35% to 55% seen only once. The ten largest clones add up to 8.2% of the sample.

Stable Graves' hyperthyroidism was defined as the absence of progression to ophthalmopathy over 18 months of follow-up. The hyperthyroidism patients were between 18 and 65 years old and newly diagnosed, with a disease duration of less than 2 months. Any patient with an uncontrolled infection, another autoimmune disease, pregnancy or lactation was excluded. Diagnoses were based on clinical symptoms, serum thyroxine and TRAb, thyroid ultrasound and orbital computed tomography. Trizol reagent was used to extract total RNA, and RNA quality was then checked on an Agilent 2100 Bioanalyzer. For CDR1 and CDR2, the germline V gene lists KGHDR and SFDVKD. V lost 5 bases and J lost 5 bases, and the count of bases not matched to a germline gene is 12. The CDR3 spans 16 residues, from the cysteine through the phenylalanine. This entry keeps only the CDR3 DNA: 48 bases, framed from base 1. To note about this clonotype: The antigen it recognizes is unknown. Per-base quality was not reported, and no clone a single base away is much larger than it.

The sample comprised peripheral blood or thyroid tissue (not recorded which). The clonotype was recovered from a woman under 30 with Graves' hyperthyroidism. Donor details come from another sample of the same person, matched by shared clones. This chain joins TRBV24-1 to TRBJ2-5, and 8 bases in between align with TRBD2. The sequenced DNA is TGTGCCACCAGTGGAGGTAGCGGGGTCTACAATGAGACCCAGTACTTC. Its amino acids are CATSGGSGVYNETQYF.